Below are 32 T cell receptor beta chains sequenced from a single sample in a study of blood T cell repertoires in COVID-19. Sequencing was performed with immunoSEQ multiplex PCR; in TCRdb, only in-frame clones are kept and a portion is missing. The table lists 160,000 or so clones, approximately 80% of them singletons. Sample: peripheral blood. The receptor source for this set is a woman aged 45-59 years with acute or convalescent COVID-19.

J is TRBJ2-6 and V is TRBV4-3; the D gene is possibly TRBD1 (5 bases). This CDR3 is built from 16 residues. V was cut by 2 bases and J by 4 bases, with 12 bases left in between. CDR1 is LGHNA and CDR2 is YSLEER in the germline V gene. CDR3 sequence: CASSQKDSLGANVLTF. CDR3 coding DNA: TGCGCCAGCAGCCAAAAAGACAGTCTAGGGGCCAACGTCCTGACTTTC.

The chain recombines TRBV25-1 with TRBJ2-5, with D tentatively TRBD2 (5 bases). The germline V gene encodes CDR1 MGHDK and CDR2 SYGVNS. Trimming shortened V by 6 bases and J by 7 bases, and 12 bases separated the two germline ends. The CDR3 length is 12 residues. CDR3 sequence (DNA): TGTGCCAGCAGAGAAGAGGGAAGGACCCAGTACTTC. Protein product: CASREEGRTQYF.

The chain is built from TRBV7-9 and TRBJ2-3; 12 bases fit TRBD2. CDR3 length equals 18 residues. From germline, CDR1 is SEHNR and CDR2 FQNEAQ (reference sequence). Trimming took 5 bases from V and 6 from J; bases not matched to a gene: 15. The CDR3 sequence is CASSLTSGGPRFTDTQYF. The CDR3 DNA is TGTGCCAGCAGCCTAACTAGCGGGGGGCCCCGCTTCACTGATACGCAGTATTTT. Based on the CDR3 plus reference TRBV7-9 and TRBJ2-3, the full variable domain is DTGVSQNPRHKITKRGQNVTFRCDPISEHNRLYWYRQTLGQGPEFLTYFQNEAQLEKSRLLSDRFSAERPKGSFSTLEIQRTEQGDSAMYLCASSLTSGGPRFTDTQYFGPGTRLTVL.

This rearrangement joins TRBV24-1 to TRBJ2-2; D might be TRBD1 (6 bases). Per the germline V gene, CDR1 is KGHDR and CDR2 is SFDVKD. This CDR3 spans 15 amino acids. Trimming stripped 4 bases from V and 8 bases from J, with 16 bases between. The CDR3 region is CATSDPLTGYGELFF. CDR3 nucleotides: TGTGCCACCAGTGACCCACTGACAGGATATGGGGAGCTGTTTTTT.

The V and J genes are TRBV18 and TRBJ2-7, with 10 bases that match TRBD1. V was clipped by 3 bases and J by 4 bases; unmatched bases: 3. From germline, CDR1 is KGHSH and CDR2 LQKENI. This CDR3 region has 14 residues. The CDR3 nucleotides are TGTGCCAGCTCACCGACAGGGGGCTTGTACGAGCAGTACTTC. It is translated as CASSPTGGLYEQYF.

The chain links TRBV7-3 to TRBJ1-2; TRBD1 matches 8 bases. The CDR3 has 13 residues. In germline, CDR1 is SGHTA, CDR2 FQGTGA. V dropped 4 bases and J dropped 4; count of bases not matched to a gene: 2. The CDR3, as DNA: TGTGCCAGCAGCTCAACAGGGGGCTATGGCTACACCTTC. Protein sequence: CASSSTGGYGYTF.

V gene TRBV5-1 combines with J gene TRBJ1-2; D is uncertain. Trimming shortened V by 1 base and J by 6 bases, and 7 bases separated the two germline ends. This CDR3 region has 12 residues. The germline V gene has CDR1 SGHRS and CDR2 YFSETQ. CDR3 amino acids: CASSLYPNGYTF. The DNA of the CDR3 is TGCGCCAGCAGCTTGTACCCTAATGGCTACACCTTC.

The chain links TRBV6-5 to TRBJ1-2; D might be TRBD1 (5 bases). The V end was cut by 0 bases, the J end by 8 bases, with 16 bases between. This CDR3 is built from 15 residues. The germline V gene encodes CDR1 MNHEY and CDR2 SVGAGI. This CDR3 is CASSYSSGRGRGYTF. DNA for the CDR3: TGTGCCAGCAGTTACTCTTCTGGGAGGGGCAGGGGCTACACCTTC.

This clone was seen just once. Within the sample, other DNA sequences also encode this same CDR3. The V call is TRBV30, the J call TRBJ1-5; D gene unclear. The CDR3 spans 13 residues. V was shortened by 0 bases and J by 2 bases, with 5 bases between the two germline ends. Per the germline V gene, CDR1 is GTSNPN and CDR2 is SVGIG (reference sequence). The CDR3 protein is CAWSVAGNQPQHF. Here the CDR3 DNA reads TGTGCCTGGAGTGTAGCGGGCAATCAGCCCCAGCATTTT.

The chain recombines TRBV27 with TRBJ1-4; 8 bases are shared with TRBD1. The CDR3 runs to 14 residues. Trimming removed 7 bases from V and 8 bases from J; junction bases left unmatched: 9. Looked up from germline, CDR1 is MNHEY and CDR2 is SMNVEV (reference sequence). CDR3 nucleotides: TGTGCCAGCAAAGTTCTACAGGGGGAAGAAAAACTGTTTTTT. This sequence encodes CASKVLQGEEKLFF.

This chain joins TRBV7-3 and TRBJ2-3; TRBD1 might be the D (5 bases). Trimming shortened V by 2 bases and J by 1 base, and 10 bases separated the two germline ends. The V gene's germline CDR1 is SGHTA and CDR2 FQGTGA. The CDR3 has 15 amino acids. CDR3 amino acids: CASSLFKGGTDTQYF. DNA of the CDR3: TGTGCCAGCAGCTTATTCAAAGGGGGCACAGATACGCAGTATTTT.

The chain carries TRBV9 and TRBJ2-1; 10 bases line up with TRBD1. The CDR3 is made up of 15 amino acids. Germline lookup yields CDR1 SGDLS and CDR2 YYNGEE. The V gene end was trimmed by 3 bases and the J gene end by 8 bases; junction bases not matched to a gene: 8. This chain's CDR3 is CASSAGQGEGYEQFF. As DNA, the CDR3 is TGTGCCAGCAGCGCCGGACAGGGGGAAGGCTATGAGCAGTTCTTC.

J is TRBJ1-5 and V is TRBV19, with 7 nucleotides matching TRBD1. V lost 7 bases to trimming and J lost 8 bases; unmatched junction nucleotides: 11. CDR3 length: 14 residues. Per germline, CDR1 LNHDA and CDR2 SQIVND (reference sequence). CDR3 protein: CASKGDRAWEPQHF. DNA for the CDR3: TGTGCCAGTAAGGGGGACAGAGCCTGGGAGCCCCAGCATTTT.

The chain combines TRBV7-9 with TRBJ2-4; 7 bases are shared with TRBD2. V shed 7 bases, J shed 5 bases, and the junction held 8 bases outside the gene matches. Germline CDR1 is SEHNR and CDR2 is FQNEAQ (reference sequence). This CDR3 is 14 amino acids long. In DNA, the CDR3 is TGTGCCAGCAACAACGCGGGAGAGCAAAACATTCAGTACTTC. It yields the protein CASNNAGEQNIQYF.

V gene TRBV29-1 combines with J gene TRBJ1-1; possible D gene TRBD1, 6 bases. Germline V gene data show CDR1 as SQVTM and CDR2 as ANQGSEA. Deletions cut 4 bases from V and 6 bases from J, with 18 bases between. The CDR3 consists of 14 residues. CDR3 bases: TGCAGCGTTGCGTTAGGTACAGGGTCGGCTGAAGCTTTCTTT. Translating gives CSVALGTGSAEAFF.

This clone was counted only a few times. Mismatch with germline at one junction end may stem from a read error. The rearrangement links TRBV4-3 to TRBJ1-2; a weak D match, TRBD1 (6 bases). Germline V CDR1 and CDR2: LGHNA, YSLEER. The CDR3 runs to 16 residues. CDR3 amino acids: CASSQGSTGPKYGYTF. As DNA, the CDR3 is TGCGCCAGCAGCCAAGGGTCGACAGGCCCTAAATATGGCTACACCTTC.

The chain recombines TRBV29-1 with TRBJ2-7; D is uncertain. CDR3 size: 12 residues. Trimming shortened V by 7 bases and J by 7 bases, and 17 bases separated the two germline ends. Germline values: CDR1 SQVTM, CDR2 ANQGSEA. The CDR3, as DNA: TGCAGCGGACATGACGTTTTTGGAGAGCAGTACTTC. The encoded protein is CSGHDVFGEQYF.

This clone appeared a single time. The gene calls are TRBV7-2 and TRBJ1-3; D is unresolved. Germline lookup yields CDR1 SGHTA and CDR2 FQGNSA. The CDR3 totals 18 residues. Trimming stripped 2 bases from V and 0 bases from J, with 17 bases between. This CDR3 is CASSLSWFGQASGNTIYF. The DNA for the CDR3 is TGTGCCAGCAGCTTATCGTGGTTTGGTCAGGCCTCTGGAAACACCATATATTTT.

V usage is TRBV2 and J usage is TRBJ1-2; D is unresolved. The germline V and J ends were trimmed by 3 bases and 0 bases, with 8 bases remaining between them. This CDR3 is 14 amino acids long. Per germline, CDR1 SNHLY and CDR2 FYNNEI. The CDR3 loop is CASSDGSANYGYTF. The DNA for the CDR3 is TGTGCCAGCAGTGATGGCAGCGCTAACTATGGCTACACCTTC.

This chain links TRBV29-1 with TRBJ2-1; D not resolved. The CDR3 is made up of 14 amino acids. Germline CDR1 SQVTM, CDR2 ANQGSEA. Deletions cut 5 bases from V and 0 bases from J, with 11 bases between. In DNA, the CDR3 is TGCAGCGTTCCCTTTGGCGGCTCCTACAATGAGCAGTTCTTC. Protein sequence: CSVPFGGSYNEQFF.

This clone came up a few times. J is TRBJ2-2 and V is TRBV7-2, with 7 bases that match TRBD2. Per the germline V gene, CDR1 is SGHTA and CDR2 is FQGNSA. V was pared by 3 bases and J by 7 bases, with 11 bases of the junction left unmatched. The CDR3 contains 16 residues. CDR3 bases: TGTGCCAGCAGCTTGGGAACGCTAGCGGAGTACGGGGAGCTGTTTTTT. Translating it yields CASSLGTLAEYGELFF.

The rearrangement links TRBV18 to TRBJ1-1, with 9 positions matching TRBD1. Germline V lookup: CDR1 KGHSH, CDR2 LQKENI. Losses at the gene ends were 3 bases for V and 0 bases for J; bases not matched to a gene: 2. There are 15 residues in the CDR3. CDR3: CASSPGQGMNTEAFF. Written as DNA, the CDR3 is TGTGCCAGCTCACCCGGACAGGGGATGAACACTGAAGCTTTCTTT.

The chain is built from TRBV6-5 and TRBJ1-1, with a weak D call TRBD1 (5 bases). The CDR3 length is 13 residues. Germline lookup yields CDR1 MNHEY and CDR2 SVGAGI. Trimming cost V 2 bases and J 3 bases, with 7 bases left between them. This chain's CDR3 is CASSYTRDTEAFF. In DNA form, the CDR3 reads TGTGCCAGCAGTTACACCAGGGACACTGAAGCTTTCTTT.

The chain links TRBV12-3 or TRBV12-4 to TRBJ2-1; D is unresolved. CDR3 length: 12 residues. With 6 bases removed from V and 7 bases from J, the gap between germline ends came to 10 bases. Here the CDR3 reads CASRPDTNEQFF. The CDR3 nucleotides are TGTGCCAGCAGACCCGACACAAATGAGCAGTTCTTC.

The V call is TRBV3-1 (or the pseudogene TRBV3-2), the J call TRBJ2-5; 12 nucleotides agree with TRBD2. Per germline, CDR1 LGHDT and CDR2 YNNKEL (reference sequence). This CDR3 region has 15 residues. V trimming: 4 bases; J trimming: 9 bases; junction bases outside the gene matches: 9. The CDR3 coding sequence is TGTGCCAGCAGCCGGACTAGCGGGGCGGAAAAGGCCCAGTACTTC. Residues: CASSRTSGAEKAQYF.

This chain uses TRBV7-2 with TRBJ2-3; maybe TRBD1 (6 bases). Germline V CDR1 and CDR2: SGHTA, FQGNSA. This CDR3 spans 16 amino acids. V lost 1 base and J 3 bases, leaving 14 bases between the germline ends. Here the CDR3 reads CASSLDPPGVTDTQYF. CDR3 DNA sequence: TGTGCCAGCAGCTTAGACCCCCCAGGGGTGACAGATACGCAGTATTTT.

V gene TRBV5-1 combines with J gene TRBJ2-5; no definite D call. The CDR3 has 13 amino acids. V lost 2 bases, J lost 5 bases, and 10 bases lay in between. Germline lookup yields CDR1 SGHRS and CDR2 YFSETQ. CDR3 bases: TGCGCCAGCAGCTTTCTCCCAGCGGAGACCCAGTACTTC. Amino acids: CASSFLPAETQYF.

This clone is a singleton in its sample. The chain links TRBV18 to TRBJ2-3, with D possibly matching TRBD1 (5 bases). The CDR3 loop spans 14 amino acids. V was shortened by 3 bases and J by 8 bases, with 15 bases between the two germline ends. CDR1 and CDR2 from the germline V gene are KGHSH and LQKENI. CDR3 amino acids: CASSPGQTGGTQYF. CDR3 sequence (DNA): TGTGCCAGCTCACCGGGGCAGACGGGCGGTACGCAGTATTTT.

The rearrangement links TRBV2 to TRBJ1-2, with D possibly being TRBD1 (6 bases). Looked up from germline, CDR1 is SNHLY and CDR2 is FYNNEI. This CDR3 is 14 amino acids long. V was cut by 0 bases and J by 7 bases, with 12 bases left in between. CDR3 in DNA: TGTGCCAGCAGTGAAGCGGGGGGGCGAGGTGGCTACACCTTC. Amino acid sequence: CASSEAGGRGGYTF.

The rearrangement joins TRBV6-5 to TRBJ1-2, with D possibly TRBD1 on 5 matching bases. The germline V gene has CDR1 MNHEY and CDR2 SVGAGI. This CDR3 has 14 residues. V was pared by 6 bases and J by 4 bases, with 15 bases between. In DNA form, the CDR3 reads TGTGCCAGCAGGGCGGGGCTCAGCAGCTATGGCTACACCTTC. As protein: CASRAGLSSYGYTF.

V and J are TRBV7-2 and TRBJ2-6; possible D gene TRBD1, 5 bases. Germline CDR1 and CDR2: SGHTA and FQGNSA. The CDR3 contains 15 residues. V shed 5 bases and J shed 3 bases, with 11 bases lying between them. The DNA for the CDR3 is TGTGCCAGCAGCATCAGGGTGGATGGGGCCAACGTCCTGACTTTC. This translates into CASSIRVDGANVLTF.

This clone appeared a few times. This chain joins TRBV5-1 and TRBJ1-6; D not resolved. CDR1 is SGHRS, CDR2 YFSETQ, per germline. Trimming left V 6 bases short and J 0 bases short, with 10 bases between. This CDR3 comprises 15 residues. The CDR3 bases are TGCGCCAGCACCGACGGGGACTCCTATAATTCACCCCTCCACTTT. It specifies CASTDGDSYNSPLHF.